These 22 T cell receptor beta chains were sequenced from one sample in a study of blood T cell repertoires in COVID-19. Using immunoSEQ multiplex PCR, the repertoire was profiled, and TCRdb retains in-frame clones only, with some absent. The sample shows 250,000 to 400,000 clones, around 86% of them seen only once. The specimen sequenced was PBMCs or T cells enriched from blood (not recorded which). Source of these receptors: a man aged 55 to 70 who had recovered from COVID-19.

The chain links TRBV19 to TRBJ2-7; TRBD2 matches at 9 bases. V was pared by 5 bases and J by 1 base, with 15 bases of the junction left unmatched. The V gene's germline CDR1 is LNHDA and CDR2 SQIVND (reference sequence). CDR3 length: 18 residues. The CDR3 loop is CASSFQTSGHPLSYEQYF. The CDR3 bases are TGTGCCAGTAGTTTCCAGACTAGCGGCCATCCTTTATCCTACGAGCAGTACTTC.

Here the CDR3 DNA reads TGTGCCAGCAGCACGCCTAGAGGGAGAACTGAAGCTTTCTTT. Its protein is CASSTPRGRTEAFF. This chain links TRBV7-2 with TRBJ1-1; D unclear. Deletions cut 5 bases from V and 5 bases from J, with 15 bases between. CDR1 is SGHTA, CDR2 FQGNSA, per germline. The length of the CDR3 is 14 residues.

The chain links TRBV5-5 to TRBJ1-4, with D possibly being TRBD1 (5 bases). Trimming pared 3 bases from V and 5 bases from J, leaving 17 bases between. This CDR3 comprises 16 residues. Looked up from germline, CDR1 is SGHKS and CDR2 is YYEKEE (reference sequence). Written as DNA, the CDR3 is TGTGCCAGCAGCTCCCTGGGCAGGGTGGGGAATGAAAAACTGTTTTTT. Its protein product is CASSSLGRVGNEKLFF.

CDR3 sequence: CASTPGFMNTEAFF. Written as DNA, the CDR3 is TGTGCCAGCACACCAGGGTTTATGAACACTGAAGCTTTCTTT. The chain links TRBV27 to TRBJ1-1; possibly TRBD1 for D (5 bases). The germline V and J ends were trimmed by 7 bases and 0 bases, with 12 bases remaining between them. The CDR3 loop spans 14 amino acids. CDR1 is MNHEY, CDR2 SMNVEV, per germline (reference sequence).

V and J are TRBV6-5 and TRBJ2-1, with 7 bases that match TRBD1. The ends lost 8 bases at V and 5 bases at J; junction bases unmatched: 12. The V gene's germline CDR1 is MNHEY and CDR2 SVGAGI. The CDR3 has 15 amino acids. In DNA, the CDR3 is TGTGCCAGCCTCAATCGAGGGACAGTTAACAATGAGCAGTTCTTC. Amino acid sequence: CASLNRGTVNNEQFF.

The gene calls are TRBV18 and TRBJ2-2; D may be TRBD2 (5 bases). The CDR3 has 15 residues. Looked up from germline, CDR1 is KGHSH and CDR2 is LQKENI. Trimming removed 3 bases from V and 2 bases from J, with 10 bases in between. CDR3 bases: TGTGCCAGCTCACCTGCAGCGGTTAACACCGGGGAGCTGTTTTTT. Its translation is CASSPAAVNTGELFF.

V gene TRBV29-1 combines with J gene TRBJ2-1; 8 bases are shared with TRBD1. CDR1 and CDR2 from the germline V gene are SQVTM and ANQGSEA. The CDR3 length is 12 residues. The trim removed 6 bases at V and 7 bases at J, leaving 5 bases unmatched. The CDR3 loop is CSVQGARNEQFF. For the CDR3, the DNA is TGCAGCGTGCAGGGGGCGCGGAATGAGCAGTTCTTC.

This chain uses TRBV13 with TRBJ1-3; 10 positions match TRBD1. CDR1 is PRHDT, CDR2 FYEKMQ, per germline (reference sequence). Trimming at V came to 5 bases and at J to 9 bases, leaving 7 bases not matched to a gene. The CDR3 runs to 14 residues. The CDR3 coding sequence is TGTGCCAGCAGCCCCCGACAGGGGGCGATCACCATATATTTT. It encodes CASSPRQGAITIYF.

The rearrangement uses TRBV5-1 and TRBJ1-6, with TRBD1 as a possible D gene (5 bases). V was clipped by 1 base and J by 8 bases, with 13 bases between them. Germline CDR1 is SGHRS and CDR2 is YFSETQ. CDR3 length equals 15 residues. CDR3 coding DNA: TGCGCCAGCAGCTTGTGGAACAGGCCCGATTCACCCCTCCACTTT. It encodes CASSLWNRPDSPLHF. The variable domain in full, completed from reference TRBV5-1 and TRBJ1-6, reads KAGVTQTPRYLIKTRGQQVTLSCSPISGHRSVSWYQQTPGQGLQFLFEYFSETQRNKGNFPGRFSGRQFSNSRSEMNVSTLELGDSALYLCASSLWNRPDSPLHFGNGTRLTVT.

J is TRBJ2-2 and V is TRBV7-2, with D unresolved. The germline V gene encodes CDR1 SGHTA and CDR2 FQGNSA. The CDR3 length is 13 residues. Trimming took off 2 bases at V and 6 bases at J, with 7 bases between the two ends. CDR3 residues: CASSLHPPGELFF. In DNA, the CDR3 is TGTGCCAGCAGCTTACATCCCCCCGGGGAGCTGTTTTTT.

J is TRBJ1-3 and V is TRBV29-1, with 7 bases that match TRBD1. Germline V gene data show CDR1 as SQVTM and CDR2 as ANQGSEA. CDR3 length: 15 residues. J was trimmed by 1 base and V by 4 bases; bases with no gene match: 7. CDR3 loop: CSVALTGTSGNTIYF. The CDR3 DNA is TGCAGCGTTGCGCTGACAGGGACGTCTGGAAACACCATATATTTT. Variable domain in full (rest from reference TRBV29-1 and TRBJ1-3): SAVISQKPSRDICQRGTSLTIQCQVDSQVTMMFWYRQQPGQSLTLIATANQGSEATYESGFVIDKFPISRPNLTFSTLTVSNMSPEDSSIYLCSVALTGTSGNTIYFGEGSWLTVV.

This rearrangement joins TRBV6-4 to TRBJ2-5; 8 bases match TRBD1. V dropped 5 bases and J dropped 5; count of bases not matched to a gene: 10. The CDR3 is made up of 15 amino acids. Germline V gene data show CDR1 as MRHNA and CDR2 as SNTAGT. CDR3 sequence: CASSPGSGGAETQYF. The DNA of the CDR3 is TGTGCCAGCAGTCCCGGTTCAGGGGGCGCGGAGACCCAGTACTTC.

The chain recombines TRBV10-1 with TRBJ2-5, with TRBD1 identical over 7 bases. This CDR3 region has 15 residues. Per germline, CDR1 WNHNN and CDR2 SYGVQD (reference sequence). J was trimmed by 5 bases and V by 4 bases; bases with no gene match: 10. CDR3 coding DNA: TGCGCCAGCAGTGGAGGGACAGACAATTGGGAGACCCAGTACTTC. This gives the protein CASSGGTDNWETQYF.

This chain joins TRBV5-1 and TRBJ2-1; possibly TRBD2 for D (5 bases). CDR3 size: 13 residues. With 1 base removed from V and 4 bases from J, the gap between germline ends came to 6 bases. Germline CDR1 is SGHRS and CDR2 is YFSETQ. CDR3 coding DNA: TGCGCCAGCAGCTTGAAGCGGTACAATGAGCAGTTCTTC. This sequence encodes CASSLKRYNEQFF.

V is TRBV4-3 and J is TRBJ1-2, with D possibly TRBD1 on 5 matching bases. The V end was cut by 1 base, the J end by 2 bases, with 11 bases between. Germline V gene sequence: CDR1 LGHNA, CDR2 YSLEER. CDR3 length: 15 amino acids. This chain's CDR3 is CASSQGIGGNYGYTF. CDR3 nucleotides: TGCGCCAGCAGCCAAGGAATCGGGGGGAACTATGGCTACACCTTC.

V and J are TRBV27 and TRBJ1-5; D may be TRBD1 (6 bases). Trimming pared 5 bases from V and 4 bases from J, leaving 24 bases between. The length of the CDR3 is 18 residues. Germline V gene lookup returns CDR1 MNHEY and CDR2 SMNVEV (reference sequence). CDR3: CASSPVRTGFSINQPQHF. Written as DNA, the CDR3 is TGTGCCAGCAGTCCCGTTCGAACAGGGTTCTCCATAAATCAGCCCCAGCATTTT.

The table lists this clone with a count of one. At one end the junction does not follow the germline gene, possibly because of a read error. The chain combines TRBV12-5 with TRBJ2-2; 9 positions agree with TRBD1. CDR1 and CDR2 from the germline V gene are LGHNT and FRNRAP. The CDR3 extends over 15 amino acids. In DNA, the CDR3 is TGTGCTAGCGGTTACTGGACAGGGGATACCGGGGAGCTGTTTTTT. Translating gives CASGYWTGDTGELFF.

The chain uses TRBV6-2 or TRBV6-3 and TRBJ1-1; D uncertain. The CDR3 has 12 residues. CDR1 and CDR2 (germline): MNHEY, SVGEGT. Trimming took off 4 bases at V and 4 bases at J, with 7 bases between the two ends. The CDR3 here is CASSWRRTEAFF. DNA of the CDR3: TGTGCCAGCAGTTGGCGGCGCACTGAAGCTTTCTTT.

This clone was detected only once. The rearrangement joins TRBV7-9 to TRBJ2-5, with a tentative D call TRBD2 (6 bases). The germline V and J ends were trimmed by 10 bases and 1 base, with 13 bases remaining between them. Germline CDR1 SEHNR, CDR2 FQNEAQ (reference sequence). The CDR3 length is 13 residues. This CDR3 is CATQAGSQETQYF. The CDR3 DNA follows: TGTGCCACTCAGGCGGGAAGCCAAGAGACCCAGTACTTC.

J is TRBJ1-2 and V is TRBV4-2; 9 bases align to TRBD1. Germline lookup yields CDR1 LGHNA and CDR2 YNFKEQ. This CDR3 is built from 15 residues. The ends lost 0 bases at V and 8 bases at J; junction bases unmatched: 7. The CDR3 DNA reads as TGTGCCAGCAGCCAAGACGGGACAGGGTTTTTAGGCTACACCTTC. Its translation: CASSQDGTGFLGYTF.

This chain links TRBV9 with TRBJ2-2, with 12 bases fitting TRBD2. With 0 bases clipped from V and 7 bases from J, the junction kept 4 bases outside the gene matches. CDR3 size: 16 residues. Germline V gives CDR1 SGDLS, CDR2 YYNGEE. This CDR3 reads CASSVASGRALGELFF. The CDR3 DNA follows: TGTGCCAGCAGCGTAGCTAGCGGGAGGGCGCTCGGGGAGCTGTTTTTT.

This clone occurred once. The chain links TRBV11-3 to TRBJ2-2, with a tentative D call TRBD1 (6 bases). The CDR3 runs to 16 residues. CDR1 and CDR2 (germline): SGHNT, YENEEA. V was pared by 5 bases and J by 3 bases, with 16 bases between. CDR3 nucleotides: TGTGCCAGCAGCGCCTCGACAGGTTACTACACCGGGGAGCTGTTTTTT. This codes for CASSASTGYYTGELFF.